Each of the 27 T cell receptor beta chains below was sequenced from the same sample in a study of OX40 agonist ivuxolimab in advanced cancers. Receptor libraries were prepared by the immunoSEQ multiplex PCR assay. The table comes from immuneACCESS by way of TCRdb, which keeps in-frame sequences with V and J called. Part of the clones is missing from these tables; in studies checked, under half for an unresolved V gene and the rest for unknown reasons. The sample table shows 50,000 to 70,000 clones, and 80% to 95% are seen once. Of the sample, under 0.45% is held by the ten largest clones. This sample comprised CD4+ or CD8+ T cells sorted from blood, obtained in a trial of the OX40 agonist ivuxolimab. The receptors derive from an adult with an advanced solid tumor such as melanoma, head and neck, liver or kidney cancer.

The chain combines TRBV2 with TRBJ1-5; TRBD1 matches 9 bases. Germline V gene lookup returns CDR1 SNHLY and CDR2 FYNNEI. Losses at the gene ends were 7 bases for V and 3 bases for J; bases not matched to a gene: 10. The CDR3 consists of 16 residues. The CDR3 nucleotides are TGTGCCAGCAACCAACAGGGGGCCAGCCTCAATCAGCCCCAGCATTTT. The encoded protein is CASNQQGASLNQPQHF.

This chain links TRBV7-9 with TRBJ1-1; a weak D match, TRBD1 (6 bases). The CDR3 is 14 residues long. Germline values: CDR1 SEHNR, CDR2 FQNEAQ (reference sequence). The ends were cut back, 6 bases at V and 0 bases at J, with 11 bases in the middle. CDR3 loop: CASSETGMNTEAFF. The CDR3 DNA reads as TGTGCCAGCAGTGAAACAGGGATGAACACTGAAGCTTTCTTT.

This sequence joins TRBV6-1 and TRBJ2-6; unclear D gene. The V and J ends lost 5 bases and 2 bases respectively, with 7 bases between them. CDR3 length: 14 residues. Germline lookup yields CDR1 MNHNS and CDR2 SASEGT. CDR3 residues: CASSLNAGANVLTF. CDR3 nucleotides: TGTGCCAGCAGTTTAAACGCTGGGGCCAACGTCCTGACTTTC.

J is TRBJ1-2 and V is TRBV25-1; TRBD1 matches at 7 bases. The V gene's germline CDR1 is MGHDK and CDR2 SYGVNS. V lost 6 bases to trimming and J lost 0 bases; unmatched junction nucleotides: 4. This CDR3 is built from 14 residues. The DNA of the CDR3 is TGTGCCAGCAGGGGACAGTTAGCTAACTATGGCTACACCTTC. Amino acids: CASRGQLANYGYTF.

The chain joins TRBV19 to TRBJ2-7; D may be TRBD2 (6 bases). Looked up from germline, CDR1 is LNHDA and CDR2 is SQIVND (reference sequence). This CDR3 is 14 amino acids long. The V end lost 4 bases, the J end lost 2 bases, and 12 bases lay between the germline ends. CDR3 in amino acids: CASSKEGLTYEQYF. CDR3 nucleotides: TGTGCCAGTAGTAAAGAAGGACTAACCTACGAGCAGTACTTC.

CDR3: CASRRPGHTYEQYF. CDR3 in DNA: TGTGCCAGCAGGCGTCCGGGACATACGTACGAGCAGTACTTC. The chain carries TRBV6-5 and TRBJ2-7, with a tentative D call TRBD1 (6 bases). CDR3 length: 14 residues. V dropped 6 bases and J dropped 4 bases, with 16 bases sitting between them. CDR1 and CDR2 from the germline V gene are MNHEY and SVGAGI.

The V call is TRBV5-8, the J call TRBJ1-1, with D possibly TRBD1 on 6 matching bases. Per germline, CDR1 SGHTS and CDR2 YDEGEE. Between the trimmed V and J ends, which lost 0 bases and 5 bases, there was a span of 8 bases. The CDR3 has 13 amino acids. CDR3 amino acids: CASSLERGTEAFF. DNA of the CDR3: TGTGCCAGCAGCTTGGAAAGGGGGACTGAAGCTTTCTTT.

The chain couples TRBV18 to TRBJ2-2; D gene uncertain. Germline CDR1 is KGHSH and CDR2 is LQKENI. This CDR3 spans 16 amino acids. V dropped 0 bases and J dropped 4 bases, with 12 bases sitting between them. For the CDR3, the DNA is TGTGCCAGCTCACCACCGTCAGGTCCTCTCACCGGGGAGCTGTTTTTT. Protein product: CASSPPSGPLTGELFF.

V gene TRBV5-1 combines with J gene TRBJ2-1, with D possibly matching TRBD2 (6 bases). The CDR3 is 16 residues long. Germline V gives CDR1 SGHRS, CDR2 YFSETQ. V was pared by 0 bases and J by 7 bases, with 17 bases between. This chain's CDR3 is CASSLGGTGIWNEQFF. Here the CDR3 DNA reads TGCGCCAGCAGCTTGGGCGGGACGGGAATCTGGAATGAGCAGTTCTTC.

The rearrangement links TRBV11-2 to TRBJ2-7; D unresolved. The CDR3 has 15 residues. Germline values: CDR1 SGHAT, CDR2 FQNNGV. Deletions cut 3 bases from V and 3 bases from J, with 15 bases between. The CDR3 region is CASSFGSGVGYEQYF. As DNA, the CDR3 is TGTGCCAGCAGCTTCGGATCCGGTGTGGGCTACGAGCAGTACTTC.

This sequence joins TRBV27 and TRBJ2-7, with 9 bases that match TRBD1. This CDR3 comprises 15 residues. V shed 5 bases, J shed 11 bases, and the junction held 16 bases outside the gene matches. The V gene's germline CDR1 is MNHEY and CDR2 SMNVEV (reference sequence). The DNA of the CDR3 is TGTGCCAGCAGTCCCTCCCCCCACAGGGGGCGAAACGAGTACTTC. Translated: CASSPSPHRGRNEYF.

The chain carries TRBV27 and TRBJ2-2, with D perhaps matching TRBD1 or TRBD2 (5 bases each). The germline V gene encodes CDR1 MNHEY and CDR2 SMNVEV (reference sequence). Trimming removed 4 bases at V and 6 bases at J, with 15 bases between. The CDR3 sequence is 15 residues long. CDR3: CASSSSGTWAGELFF. The CDR3 DNA sequence: TGTGCCAGCAGTTCATCCGGGACGTGGGCCGGGGAGCTGTTTTTT.

V usage is TRBV19 and J usage is TRBJ1-5; the D gene is possibly TRBD1 (6 bases). V lost 1 base and J 0 bases, leaving 10 bases between the germline ends. The germline CDR1 and CDR2 sequences are LNHDA and SQIVND (reference sequence). This CDR3 spans 16 amino acids. The CDR3 bases are TGTGCCAGTAGTATAGGAGGGGGACGTAGCAATCAGCCCCAGCATTTT. Translation: CASSIGGGRSNQPQHF.

The chain combines TRBV2 with TRBJ2-3, with 16 bases identical to TRBD2. Looked up from germline, CDR1 is SNHLY and CDR2 is FYNNEI. The length of the CDR3 is 18 residues. V shed 6 bases, J shed 4 bases, and the junction held 10 bases outside the gene matches. The CDR3 DNA reads TGTGCCAGCAGCCTGGGACTAGCGGGAGGGCCTGTTCCAGATACGCAGTATTTT. It specifies CASSLGLAGGPVPDTQYF.

The chain joins TRBV5-1 to TRBJ2-1; no clear D gene. The germline V gene encodes CDR1 SGHRS and CDR2 YFSETQ. Trimming pared 2 bases from V and 0 bases from J, leaving 12 bases between. The CDR3 has 16 residues. The CDR3, as DNA: TGCGCCAGCAGCTTAGGTAACCCTAGCTCCTACAATGAGCAGTTCTTC. This gives the protein CASSLGNPSSYNEQFF.

The genes are TRBV27 and TRBJ1-4; D is unclear. The CDR3 has 15 amino acids. Trimming took 3 bases from V and 2 from J, leaving 10 bases between them. Per germline, CDR1 MNHEY and CDR2 SMNVEV (reference sequence). The CDR3 bases are TGTGCCAGCAGTTTGTCCGGACCGACTAATGAAAAACTGTTTTTT. It translates to CASSLSGPTNEKLFF.

This clone appeared a few times. V is TRBV29-1 and J is TRBJ2-1; D gene uncertain. The V gene lost 0 bases and the J gene lost 7 bases, with 10 bases spanning the gap. The CDR3 runs 13 residues. CDR1 and CDR2 (germline): SQVTM, ANQGSEA. Written as DNA, the CDR3 is TGCAGCGTTGAAGAATCCCAATCAAATGAGCAGTTCTTC. This sequence encodes CSVEESQSNEQFF.

This chain uses TRBV21-1 with TRBJ2-3. TRBV21-1 is a pseudogene locus. The CDR3 has 16 residues. CDR3 coding DNA: TGTGCCAGCAAAGGGGGGCTCCCCTTTCGCACAGATACGCAGTATTTT. It codes for CASKGGLPFRTDTQYF.

The chain joins TRBV19 to TRBJ2-1, with TRBD2 identical over 7 bases. Germline values: CDR1 LNHDA, CDR2 SQIVND (reference sequence). The CDR3 covers 16 residues. V lost 1 base and J lost 4; bases outside the gene matches: 7. This CDR3 reads CASSIGRTSGYNEQFF. The CDR3 DNA reads as TGTGCCAGTAGTATAGGTCGGACTAGTGGTTACAATGAGCAGTTCTTC.

This sequence joins TRBV11-2 and TRBJ2-2; TRBD2 might be the D (5 bases). V lost 4 bases and J 5 bases, leaving 11 bases between the germline ends. This CDR3 has 14 residues. Germline lookup yields CDR1 SGHAT and CDR2 FQNNGV. The CDR3 DNA follows: TGTGCCAGCAGCTCGAGGGTTACAACCGGGGAGCTGTTTTTT. Residues: CASSSRVTTGELFF.

The rearrangement uses TRBV18 and TRBJ1-2; tentatively, D is TRBD1 (6 bases). The CDR3 has 17 amino acids. Germline V CDR1 and CDR2: KGHSH, LQKENI. Deletions cut 0 bases from V and 2 bases from J, with 16 bases between. CDR3 nucleotides: TGTGCCAGCTCACCACCAACTGAGGGGGGGGGAAACTATGGCTACACCTTC. Protein product: CASSPPTEGGGNYGYTF.

The V gene is TRBV7-8, the J gene TRBJ2-1, with D perhaps TRBD1 (6 bases). The CDR3 is 15 amino acids. Per germline, CDR1 SGHVS and CDR2 FQNEAQ. V was cut by 2 bases and J by 6 bases, with 14 bases left in between. CDR3 bases: TGTGCCAGCAGCTTAAATGCAGGGGACATCAATGAGCAGTTCTTC. Translation gives CASSLNAGDINEQFF.

The chain uses TRBV7-2 and TRBJ2-7, with TRBD1 identical over 9 bases. After removal of 5 bases from V and 6 bases from J, the junction contained 5 bases not matched to a gene. Per the germline V gene, CDR1 is SGHTA and CDR2 is FQGNSA. This CDR3 contains 13 residues. The CDR3 loop reads CASSPRDRAEQYF. The CDR3 nucleotides are TGTGCCAGCAGCCCCCGGGACAGGGCCGAGCAGTACTTC.

The chain carries TRBV6-5 and TRBJ2-7; weak D call: TRBD2 (5 bases). V was clipped by 3 bases and J by 2 bases, with 14 bases between them. Per germline, CDR1 MNHEY and CDR2 SVGAGI. CDR3 length: 15 amino acids. CDR3 loop: CASSYSGGRPYEQYF. The DNA of the CDR3 is TGTGCCAGCAGTTATTCCGGCGGGCGCCCCTACGAGCAGTACTTC.

The chain links TRBV11-3 to TRBJ2-1, with D possibly TRBD1 on 5 matching bases. The V end was cut by 1 base, the J end by 1 base, with 8 bases between. CDR3 length: 15 residues. Per germline, CDR1 SGHNT and CDR2 YENEEA. Here the CDR3 reads CASSLGQGSYNEQFF. The DNA of the CDR3 is TGTGCCAGCAGCTTAGGGCAGGGATCCTACAATGAGCAGTTCTTC.

This chain links TRBV5-1 with TRBJ2-7; D unresolved. CDR3 length: 12 amino acids. The germline V gene has CDR1 SGHRS and CDR2 YFSETQ. V lost 1 base, J lost 5 bases, and 7 bases lay in between. DNA of the CDR3: TGCGCCAGCAGCTTGAATGGGGACGAGCAGTACTTC. This codes for CASSLNGDEQYF.

This clone came up once. The V and J genes are TRBV7-2 and TRBJ1-4, with D uncertain. Trimming removed 4 bases from V and 4 bases from J, with 13 bases in between. CDR1 and CDR2 from the germline V gene are SGHTA and FQGNSA. The CDR3 is 15 amino acids. The CDR3 sequence is CASSSRRRDNEKLFF. CDR3 nucleotides: TGTGCCAGCAGCTCCCGACGGAGGGATAATGAAAAACTGTTTTTT.